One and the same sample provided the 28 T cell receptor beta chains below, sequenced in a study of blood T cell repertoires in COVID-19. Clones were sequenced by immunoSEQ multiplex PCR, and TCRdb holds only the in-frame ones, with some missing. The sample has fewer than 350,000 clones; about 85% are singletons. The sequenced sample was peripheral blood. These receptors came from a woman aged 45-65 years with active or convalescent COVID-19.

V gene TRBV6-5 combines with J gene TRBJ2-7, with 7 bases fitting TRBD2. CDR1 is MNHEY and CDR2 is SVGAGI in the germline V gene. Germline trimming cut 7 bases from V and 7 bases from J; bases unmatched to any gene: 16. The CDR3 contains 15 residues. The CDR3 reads CASNPSGGQLGEQYF. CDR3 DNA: TGTGCCAGCAACCCCTCGGGAGGACAACTCGGGGAGCAGTACTTC.

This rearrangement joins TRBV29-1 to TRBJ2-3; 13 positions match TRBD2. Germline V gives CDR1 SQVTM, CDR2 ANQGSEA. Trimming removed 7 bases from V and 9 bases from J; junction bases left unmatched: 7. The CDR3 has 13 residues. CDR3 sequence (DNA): TGCAGCGCCGACCGGACTAGCGGGAGCACGCAGTATTTT. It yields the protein CSADRTSGSTQYF.

The CDR3 region is CASSFFSGNTEAFF. In nucleotides, the CDR3 is TGTGCCAGCAGTTTCTTCTCGGGGAACACTGAAGCTTTCTTT. This chain links TRBV27 with TRBJ1-1; D ambiguous. This CDR3 is 14 amino acids long. V lost 3 bases, J lost 1 base, and 9 bases lay in between. Germline values: CDR1 MNHEY, CDR2 SMNVEV (reference sequence).

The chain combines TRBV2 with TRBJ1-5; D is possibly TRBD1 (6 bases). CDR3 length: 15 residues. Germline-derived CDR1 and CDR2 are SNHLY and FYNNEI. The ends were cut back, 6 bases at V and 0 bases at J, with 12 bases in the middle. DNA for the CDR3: TGTGCCAGCAGCGAGGACAGACATAGCAATCAGCCCCAGCATTTT. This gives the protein CASSEDRHSNQPQHF.

The CDR3 DNA reads as TGTGCCAGTAGTCCTTGGACAGGGGAAACTGAAGCTTTCTTT. Translating gives CASSPWTGETEAFF. This sequence joins TRBV19 and TRBJ1-1, with 9 bases identical to TRBD1. The V gene end was trimmed by 5 bases and the J gene end by 5 bases; junction bases not matched to a gene: 6. This CDR3 contains 14 residues. Germline loops: CDR1 LNHDA, CDR2 SQIVND (reference sequence).

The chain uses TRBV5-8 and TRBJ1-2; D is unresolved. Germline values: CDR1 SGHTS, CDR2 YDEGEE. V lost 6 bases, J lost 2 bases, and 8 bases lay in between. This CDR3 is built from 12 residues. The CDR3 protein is CASIQTNYGYTF. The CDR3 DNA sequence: TGTGCCAGCATCCAGACAAACTATGGCTACACCTTC.

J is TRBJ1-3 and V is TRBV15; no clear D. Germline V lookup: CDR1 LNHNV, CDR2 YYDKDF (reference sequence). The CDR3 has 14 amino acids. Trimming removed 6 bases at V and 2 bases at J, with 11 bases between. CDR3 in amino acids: CATSQVSAGNTIYF. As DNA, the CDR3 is TGTGCCACCAGTCAGGTATCCGCTGGAAACACCATATATTTT.

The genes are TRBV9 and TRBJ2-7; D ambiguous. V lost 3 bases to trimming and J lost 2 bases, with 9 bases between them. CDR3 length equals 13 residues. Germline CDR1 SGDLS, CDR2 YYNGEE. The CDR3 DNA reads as TGTGCCAGCAGCGGGTCCCGGGCCTACGAGCAGTACTTC. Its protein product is CASSGSRAYEQYF.

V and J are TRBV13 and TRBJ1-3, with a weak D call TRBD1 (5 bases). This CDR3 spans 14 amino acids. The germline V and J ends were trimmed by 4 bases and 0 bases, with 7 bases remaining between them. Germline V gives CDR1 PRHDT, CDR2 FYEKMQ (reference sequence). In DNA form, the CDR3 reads TGTGCCAGCAGCTCGACAGCCTCTGGAAACACCATATATTTT. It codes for CASSSTASGNTIYF.

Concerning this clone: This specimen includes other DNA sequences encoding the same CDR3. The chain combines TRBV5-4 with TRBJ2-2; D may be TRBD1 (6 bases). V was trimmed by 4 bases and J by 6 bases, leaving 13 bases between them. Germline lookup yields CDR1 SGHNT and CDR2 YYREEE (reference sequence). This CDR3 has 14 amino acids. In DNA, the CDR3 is TGTGCCAGCAGCGCACAGGGAACGGCCGGGGAGCTGTTTTTT. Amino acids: CASSAQGTAGELFF.

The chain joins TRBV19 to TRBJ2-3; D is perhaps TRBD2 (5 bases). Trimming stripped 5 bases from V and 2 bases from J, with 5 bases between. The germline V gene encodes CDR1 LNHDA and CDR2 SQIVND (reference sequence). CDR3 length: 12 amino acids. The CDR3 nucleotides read TGTGCCAGTAGTGACTACACAGATACGCAGTATTTT. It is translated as CASSDYTDTQYF.

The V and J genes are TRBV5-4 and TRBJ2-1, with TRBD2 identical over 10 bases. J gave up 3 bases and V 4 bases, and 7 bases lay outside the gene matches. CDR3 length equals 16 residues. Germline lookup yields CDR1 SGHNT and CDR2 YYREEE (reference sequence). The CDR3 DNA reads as TGTGCCAGCAGCCGCGGACTAGCGGAGAACTACAATGAGCAGTTCTTC. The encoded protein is CASSRGLAENYNEQFF.

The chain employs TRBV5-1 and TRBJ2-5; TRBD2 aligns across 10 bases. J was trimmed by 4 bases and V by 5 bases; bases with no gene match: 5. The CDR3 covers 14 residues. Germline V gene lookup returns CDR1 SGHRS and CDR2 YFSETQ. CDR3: CASRRTSGLETQYF. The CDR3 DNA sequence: TGCGCCAGCAGACGGACTAGCGGCCTAGAGACCCAGTACTTC.

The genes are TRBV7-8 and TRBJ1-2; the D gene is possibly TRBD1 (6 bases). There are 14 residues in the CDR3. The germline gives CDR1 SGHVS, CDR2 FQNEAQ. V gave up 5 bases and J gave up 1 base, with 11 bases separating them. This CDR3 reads CASSLGTSNYGYTF. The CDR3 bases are TGTGCCAGCAGCCTCGGGACAAGTAACTATGGCTACACCTTC.

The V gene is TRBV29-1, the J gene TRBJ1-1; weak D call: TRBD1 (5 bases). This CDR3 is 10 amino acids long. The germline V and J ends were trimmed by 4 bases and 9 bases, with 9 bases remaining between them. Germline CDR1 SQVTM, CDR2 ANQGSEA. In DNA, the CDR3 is TGCAGCGTTGTAAGGGGTAAAGCTTTCTTT. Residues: CSVVRGKAFF.

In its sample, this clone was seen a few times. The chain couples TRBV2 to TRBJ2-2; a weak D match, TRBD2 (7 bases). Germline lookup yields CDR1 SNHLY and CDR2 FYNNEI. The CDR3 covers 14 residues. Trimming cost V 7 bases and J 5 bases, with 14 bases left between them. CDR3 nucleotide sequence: TGTGCCAGCATTGGAGGGGGGGGAACCGGGGAGCTGTTTTTT. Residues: CASIGGGGTGELFF. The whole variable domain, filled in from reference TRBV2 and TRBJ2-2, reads EPEVTQTPSHQVTQMGQEVILRCVPISNHLYFYWYRQILGQKVEFLVSFYNNEISEKSEIFDDQFSVERPDGSNFTLKIRSTKLEDSAMYFCASIGGGGTGELFFGEGSRLTVL.

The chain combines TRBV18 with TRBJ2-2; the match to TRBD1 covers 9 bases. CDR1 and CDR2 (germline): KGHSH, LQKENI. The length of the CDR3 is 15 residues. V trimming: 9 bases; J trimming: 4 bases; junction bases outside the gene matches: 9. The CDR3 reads CASLSRDRATGELFF. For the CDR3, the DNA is TGTGCCAGTTTAAGCCGGGACAGGGCCACCGGGGAGCTGTTTTTT.

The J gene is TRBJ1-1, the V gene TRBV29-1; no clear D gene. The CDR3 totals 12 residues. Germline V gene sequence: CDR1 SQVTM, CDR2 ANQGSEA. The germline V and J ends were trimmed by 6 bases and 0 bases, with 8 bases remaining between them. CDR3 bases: TGCAGCGTGGTCAGGATGAACACTGAAGCTTTCTTT. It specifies CSVVRMNTEAFF.

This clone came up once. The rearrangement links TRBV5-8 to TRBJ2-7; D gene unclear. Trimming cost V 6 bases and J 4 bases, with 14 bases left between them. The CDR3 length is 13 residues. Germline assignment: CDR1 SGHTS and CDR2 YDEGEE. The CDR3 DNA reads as TGTGCCAGCACCAAGGCCTACTATTACGAGCAGTACTTC. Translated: CASTKAYYYEQYF.

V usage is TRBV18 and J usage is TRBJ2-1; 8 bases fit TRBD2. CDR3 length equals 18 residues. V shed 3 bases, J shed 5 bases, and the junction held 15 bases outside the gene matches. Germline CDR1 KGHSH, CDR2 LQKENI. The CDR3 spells CASSPTTRSLAGDNEQFF. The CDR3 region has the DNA TGTGCCAGCTCACCTACCACGAGGTCCCTAGCGGGCGACAATGAGCAGTTCTTC.

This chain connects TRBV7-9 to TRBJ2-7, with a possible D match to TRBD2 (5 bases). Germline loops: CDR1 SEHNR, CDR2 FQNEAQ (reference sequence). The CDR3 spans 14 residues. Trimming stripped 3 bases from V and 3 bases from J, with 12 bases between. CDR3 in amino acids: CASSFGGRYYEQYF. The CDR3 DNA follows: TGTGCCAGCAGCTTTGGAGGCCGATACTACGAGCAGTACTTC. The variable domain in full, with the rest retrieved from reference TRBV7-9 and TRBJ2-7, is DTGVSQNPRHKITKRGQNVTFRCDPISEHNRLYWYRQTLGQGPEFLTYFQNEAQLEKSRLLSDRFSAERPKGSFSTLEIQRTEQGDSAMYLCASSFGGRYYEQYFGPGTRLTVT.

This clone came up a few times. DNA of the CDR3: TGCGCCAGCAGCTCGATTGGACAGGGGGACACTGAAGCTTTCTTT. It codes for CASSSIGQGDTEAFF. This chain joins TRBV5-1 and TRBJ1-1; the match to TRBD1 covers 10 bases. The CDR3 sequence is 15 residues long. Germline CDR1 reads SGHRS; CDR2 reads YFSETQ. Trimming at V came to 3 bases and at J to 3 bases, leaving 5 bases not matched to a gene.

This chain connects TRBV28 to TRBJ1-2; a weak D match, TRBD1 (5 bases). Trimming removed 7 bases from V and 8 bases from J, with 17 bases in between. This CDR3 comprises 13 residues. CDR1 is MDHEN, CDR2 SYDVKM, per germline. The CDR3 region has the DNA TGTGCCAGCAAGGCCCGAGGGGAGGTCGGCTACACCTTC. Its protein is CASKARGEVGYTF.

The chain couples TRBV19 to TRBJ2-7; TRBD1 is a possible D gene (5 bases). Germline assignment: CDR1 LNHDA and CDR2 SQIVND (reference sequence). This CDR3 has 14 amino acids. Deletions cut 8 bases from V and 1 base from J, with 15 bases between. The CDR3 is CASASGRVSYEQYF. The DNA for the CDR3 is TGTGCCAGTGCTAGTGGCAGGGTGTCCTACGAGCAGTACTTC.

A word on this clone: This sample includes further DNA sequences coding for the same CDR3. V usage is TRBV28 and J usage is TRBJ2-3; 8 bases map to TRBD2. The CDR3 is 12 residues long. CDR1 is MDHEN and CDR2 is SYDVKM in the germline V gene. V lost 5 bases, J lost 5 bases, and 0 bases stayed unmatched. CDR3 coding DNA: TGTGCCAGCAGTCTAGCGGGAGATACGCAGTATTTT. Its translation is CASSLAGDTQYF.

CDR3 nucleotide sequence: TGTGCCAGCAGTGAAATCGGCGGGGGGCGGATCTATGGCTACACCTTC. It encodes CASSEIGGGRIYGYTF. J is TRBJ1-2 and V is TRBV2; maybe TRBD1 (6 bases). Germline V gene lookup returns CDR1 SNHLY and CDR2 FYNNEI. With 2 bases removed from V and 4 bases from J, the gap between germline ends came to 17 bases. The CDR3 loop spans 16 amino acids. The variable domain in full, with the rest retrieved from reference TRBV2 and TRBJ1-2, is EPEVTQTPSHQVTQMGQEVILRCVPISNHLYFYWYRQILGQKVEFLVSFYNNEISEKSEIFDDQFSVERPDGSNFTLKIRSTKLEDSAMYFCASSEIGGGRIYGYTFGSGTRLTVV.

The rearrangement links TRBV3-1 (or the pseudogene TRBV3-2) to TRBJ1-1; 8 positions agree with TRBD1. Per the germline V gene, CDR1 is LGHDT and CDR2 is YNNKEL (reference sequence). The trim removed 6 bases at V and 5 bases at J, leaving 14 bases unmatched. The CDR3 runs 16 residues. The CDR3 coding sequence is TGTGCCAGCAGTACTCTCAGGGGGCTCTCGGGAACTGAAGCTTTCTTT. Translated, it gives CASSTLRGLSGTEAFF.

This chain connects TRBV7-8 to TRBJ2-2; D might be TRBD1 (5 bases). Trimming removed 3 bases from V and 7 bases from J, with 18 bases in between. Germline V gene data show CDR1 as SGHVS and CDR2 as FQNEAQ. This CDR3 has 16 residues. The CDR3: CASSFQTGFFSGELFF. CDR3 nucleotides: TGTGCCAGCAGCTTCCAAACAGGATTCTTCAGCGGGGAGCTGTTTTTT. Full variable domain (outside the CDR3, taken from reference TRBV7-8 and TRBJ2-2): GAGVSQSPRYKVAKRGQDVALRCDPISGHVSLFWYQQALGQGPEFLTYFQNEAQLDKSGLPSDRFFAERPEGSVSTLKIQRTQQEDSAVYLCASSFQTGFFSGELFFGEGSRLTVL.